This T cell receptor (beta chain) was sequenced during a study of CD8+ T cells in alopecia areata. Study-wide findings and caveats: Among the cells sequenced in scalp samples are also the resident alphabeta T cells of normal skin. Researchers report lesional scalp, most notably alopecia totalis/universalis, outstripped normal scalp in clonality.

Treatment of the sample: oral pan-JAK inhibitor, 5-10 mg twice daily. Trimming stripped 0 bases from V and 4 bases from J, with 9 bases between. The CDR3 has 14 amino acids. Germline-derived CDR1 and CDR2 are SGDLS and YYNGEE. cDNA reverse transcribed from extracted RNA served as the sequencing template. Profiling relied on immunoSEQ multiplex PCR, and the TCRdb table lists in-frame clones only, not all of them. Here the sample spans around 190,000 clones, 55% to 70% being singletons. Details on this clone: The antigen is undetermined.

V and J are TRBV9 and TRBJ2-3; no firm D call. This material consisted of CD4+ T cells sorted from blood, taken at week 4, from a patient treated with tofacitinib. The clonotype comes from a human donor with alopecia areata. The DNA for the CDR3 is TGTGCCAGCAGCGTAGCGAGTTTGTCAGATACGCAGTATTTT. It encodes CASSVASLSDTQYF.